This T cell receptor beta chain was recovered during a study of low-dose radiotherapy and immunotherapy resistance in tumors. Study details: On cycle 1 day 1, patients started four cycles of oral aspirin 300 mg daily.

This clonotype was counted ten times or more. V was trimmed by 2 bases and J by 6 bases, leaving 10 bases between them. CDR1 and CDR2 (germline): LGHDT, YNNKEL (reference sequence). This CDR3 comprises 14 residues. First-strand cDNA used TRAV- and TRBV-specific primers, covering alpha and beta chains. For amplifying TCRs, the PCR ran for around 20 cycles with Phusion, which was used together with a constant-region primer and the adapter on the V primers. Isolated mRNA was amplified by in vitro transcription. Each CDR3 protein is one row after TCRdb ran MiXCR on the reads. This table has tens of thousands of distinct CDR3 sequences, more than 8% appearing once. Time point here: before trial treatment.

The chain employs TRBV3-1 and TRBJ2-2, with D perhaps TRBD1 or TRBD2 (5 bases each). This TCR derives from a male donor with prostate cancer. The material sequenced was PBMCs, taken before treatment. The CDR3 bases are TGTGCCAGCAGCCAATTTCAGGGAGCCGGGGAGCTGTTTTTT. Amino acid sequence: CASSQFQGAGELFF.